Below are 25 T cell receptor beta chains sequenced from a single sample in a study of identical twins. TCRdb itself ran the 5' RACE reads through MiXCR, one entry per CDR3 protein. In the table there are roughly 480,000 distinct CDR3 sequences, more than 20% of which are singletons. This sample also belongs to another study, concerning T cells expressing NK-cell markers.

Sequencing input: CD4+ T cells sorted from blood. The receptor set was obtained from a young woman in good health.

J is TRBJ1-1 and V is TRBV12-3 or TRBV12-4; no firm D call. This CDR3 has 11 residues. Between the trimmed V and J ends, which lost 10 bases and 5 bases, there was a span of 11 bases. CDR3 amino acids: CATASGTEAFF. In nucleotides, the CDR3 is TGTGCCACCGCCTCGGGGACTGAAGCTTTCTTT.

The gene calls are TRBV7-6 and TRBJ1-1, with no clear D. CDR1 and CDR2 (germline): SGHVS, FNYEAQ. The CDR3 has 16 residues. Deletions cut 0 bases from V and 9 bases from J, with 20 bases between. The CDR3 here is CASSLASASVSTKAFF. DNA for the CDR3: TGTGCCAGCAGCTTAGCATCGGCGAGCGTCAGCACAAAAGCTTTCTTT.

In its sample, this clonotype was seen a few times. The rearrangement joins TRBV20-1 to TRBJ1-2; 11 positions match TRBD1. Germline assignment: CDR1 DFQATT and CDR2 SNEGSKA (reference sequence). Trimming removed 6 bases from V and 4 bases from J; junction bases left unmatched: 7. This CDR3 comprises 14 residues. The CDR3 DNA sequence: TGCAGTGCGAGGACAGGGGGCAAGGGCTATGGCTACACCTTC. Translation: CSARTGGKGYGYTF.

The chain has TRBV3-1 and TRBJ2-2; D uncertain. Germline V gene data show CDR1 as LGHDT and CDR2 as YNNKEL (reference sequence). The V and J ends lost 3 bases and 5 bases respectively, with 13 bases between them. CDR3 size: 15 residues. CDR3 coding DNA: TGTGCCAGCAGCCATTCCAGGCCCGGAACCGGGGAGCTGTTTTTT. It encodes CASSHSRPGTGELFF.

This clonotype was found a few times. This chain joins TRBV11-3 and TRBJ2-1, with TRBD2 identical over 11 bases. There are 15 residues in the CDR3. Per the germline V gene, CDR1 is SGHNT and CDR2 is YENEEA. Trimming removed 5 bases from V and 4 bases from J; junction bases left unmatched: 4. This CDR3 is CASSPRLAGYNEQFF. CDR3 nucleotides: TGTGCCAGCAGCCCCCGACTAGCGGGGTACAATGAGCAGTTCTTC.

This chain joins TRBV9 and TRBJ2-1; the D gene is possibly TRBD1 (6 bases). The CDR3 spans 15 residues. The germline V gene encodes CDR1 SGDLS and CDR2 YYNGEE. V gave up 3 bases and J gave up 3 bases, with 13 bases separating them. DNA for the CDR3: TGTGCCAGCAGCGGGGGGCCCCAACACTACAATGAGCAGTTCTTC. This encodes CASSGGPQHYNEQFF.

This clonotype was counted only a few times. V is TRBV9 and J is TRBJ2-1; maybe TRBD1 (6 bases). The V end was cut by 6 bases, the J end by 9 bases, with 16 bases between. This CDR3 has 13 amino acids. CDR1 is SGDLS, CDR2 YYNGEE, per germline. The CDR3 DNA is TGTGCCAGCACCCGAACAGGGACGGGTGAGCAGTTCTTC. It specifies CASTRTGTGEQFF.

The rearrangement uses TRBV6-2 or TRBV6-3 and TRBJ2-4, with 7 bases aligning to TRBD1. There are 12 residues in the CDR3. V lost 5 bases and J lost 6; bases outside the gene matches: 1. CDR1 MNHEY and CDR2 SVGEGT come from the germline V gene. The CDR3 spells CASSGDRNIQYF. CDR3 in DNA: TGTGCCAGCAGTGGGGACAGAAACATTCAGTACTTC.

V and J are TRBV28 and TRBJ1-2, with D possibly matching TRBD1 (5 bases). Trimming removed 8 bases at V and 4 bases at J, with 14 bases between. Per the germline V gene, CDR1 is MDHEN and CDR2 is SYDVKM. The CDR3 contains 13 residues. The CDR3 bases are TGTGCCAGCGGCTTGGGGGTACCCTATGGCTACACCTTC. It translates to CASGLGVPYGYTF.

The genes are TRBV6-2 or TRBV6-3 and TRBJ2-1; D uncertain. Germline assignment: CDR1 MNHEY and CDR2 SVGEGT. CDR3 length: 17 residues. With 6 bases removed from V and 3 bases from J, the gap between germline ends came to 21 bases. The CDR3 nucleotides read TGTGCCAGCAGGGCCACCCGCGAGATCCTTGACTACAATGAGCAGTTCTTC. Protein: CASRATREILDYNEQFF.

The rearrangement links TRBV19 to TRBJ1-5; tentative D call: TRBD1 (5 bases). V gave up 3 bases and J gave up 2 bases, with 11 bases separating them. Germline V CDR1 and CDR2: LNHDA, SQIVND (reference sequence). The CDR3 covers 15 residues. The CDR3 here is CASSIGGGGNQPQHF. In DNA, the CDR3 is TGTGCCAGTAGTATTGGGGGAGGAGGCAATCAGCCCCAGCATTTT. The variable domain in full, with the rest retrieved from reference TRBV19 and TRBJ1-5, is DGGITQSPKYLFRKEGQNVTLSCEQNLNHDAMYWYRQDPGQGLRLIYYSQIVNDFQKGDIAEGYSVSREKKESFPLTVTSAQKNPTAFYLCASSIGGGGNQPQHFGDGTRLSIL.

The chain links TRBV30 to TRBJ2-5; D uncertain. Germline values: CDR1 GTSNPN, CDR2 SVGIG (reference sequence). This CDR3 is built from 11 residues. Trimming left V 2 bases short and J 6 bases short, with 7 bases between. CDR3 residues: CAWSPEQTQYF. The CDR3 nucleotides are TGTGCCTGGAGTCCGGAGCAGACCCAGTACTTC.

This clonotype has a handful of counts. CDR3 protein: CSVEVITGRETQYF. The DNA for the CDR3 is TGCAGCGTTGAAGTGATAACGGGGAGAGAGACCCAGTACTTC. The gene calls are TRBV29-1 and TRBJ2-5; D might be TRBD2 (5 bases). Between the trimmed V and J ends, which lost 1 base and 4 bases, there was a span of 13 bases. In germline, CDR1 is SQVTM, CDR2 ANQGSEA. This CDR3 is 14 amino acids long.

This clonotype was seen a handful of times. The chain employs TRBV3-1 and TRBJ2-1, with 10 bases lining up with TRBD1. V trimming: 2 bases; J trimming: 4 bases; junction bases outside the gene matches: 8. The CDR3 consists of 17 residues. Looked up from germline, CDR1 is LGHDT and CDR2 is YNNKEL (reference sequence). The DNA of the CDR3 is TGTGCCAGCAGCCAATTATGGCGACAGGGGGCTTACAATGAGCAGTTCTTC. Residues: CASSQLWRQGAYNEQFF.

The CDR3 loop is CASSLGRHLVDTQYF. The CDR3 bases are TGCGCCAGCAGCTTGGGACGGCACCTGGTGGATACGCAGTATTTT. V gene TRBV5-1 combines with J gene TRBJ2-3; D not resolved. This CDR3 spans 15 amino acids. Germline assignment: CDR1 SGHRS and CDR2 YFSETQ. Trimming stripped 0 bases from V and 6 bases from J, with 14 bases between. Supplemented by reference TRBV5-1 and TRBJ2-3, the full variable domain reads KAGVTQTPRYLIKTRGQQVTLSCSPISGHRSVSWYQQTPGQGLQFLFEYFSETQRNKGNFPGRFSGRQFSNSRSEMNVSTLELGDSALYLCASSLGRHLVDTQYFGPGTRLTVL.

This clonotype was counted a few times. V usage is TRBV10-2 and J usage is TRBJ2-7; tentative D call: TRBD2 (5 bases). The germline V and J ends were trimmed by 3 bases and 3 bases, with 12 bases remaining between them. Germline V gives CDR1 WSHSY, CDR2 SAAADI. The CDR3 totals 14 residues. CDR3 DNA sequence: TGCGCCAGCAGTGAATTCACTGGACTCTACGAGCAGTACTTC. Encoded protein: CASSEFTGLYEQYF.

This clonotype appeared a few times. The rearrangement links TRBV20-1 to TRBJ2-7; D perhaps matches TRBD2 (6 bases). V dropped 0 bases and J dropped 1 base, with 13 bases sitting between them. Germline CDR1 DFQATT, CDR2 SNEGSKA (reference sequence). This CDR3 spans 15 amino acids. This CDR3 is CSARDLGGKSYEQYF. CDR3 bases: TGCAGTGCTAGAGATCTTGGCGGGAAGTCCTACGAGCAGTACTTC.

The DNA of the CDR3 is TGTGCCAGCAGCTTAGTTATTGACGGGGAGCTGTTTTTT. This encodes CASSLVIDGELFF. The gene calls are TRBV11-2 and TRBJ2-2, with D uncertain. The CDR3 extends over 13 amino acids. In germline, CDR1 is SGHAT, CDR2 FQNNGV. Trimming shortened V by 1 base and J by 7 bases, and 7 bases separated the two germline ends.

This clonotype came up once. Germline is not matched at one junction end, which may reflect a read error. This chain connects TRBV2 to TRBJ1-1; D not certain. This CDR3 is built from 13 residues. Germline CDR1 and CDR2: SNHLY and FYNNEI. The CDR3 sequence: CPSSEGVSTPSFF. The CDR3 DNA reads as TGTCCCAGCAGTGAGGGAGTTTCCACTCCGTCTTTCTTT.

The chain carries TRBV10-3 and TRBJ1-2; D ambiguous. Germline V gene lookup returns CDR1 ENHRY and CDR2 SYGVKD. CDR3 size: 16 residues. V lost 0 bases and J 0 bases, leaving 11 bases between the germline ends. The CDR3 spells CAISESSTGTNYGYTF. The CDR3 DNA reads as TGTGCCATCAGTGAGTCATCGACGGGGACTAACTATGGCTACACCTTC.

V is TRBV20-1 and J is TRBJ2-1; 12 bases align to TRBD2. The CDR3 has 14 amino acids. CDR1 is DFQATT and CDR2 is SNEGSKA in the germline V gene (reference sequence). The junction had 5 bases not matched to a gene; V was cut back by 4 bases and J by 7 bases. The CDR3 sequence is CSANILAGGNEQFF. In nucleotides, the CDR3 is TGCAGTGCTAACATTCTAGCGGGAGGGAATGAGCAGTTCTTC.

The chain has TRBV12-3 or TRBV12-4 and TRBJ1-5; D is undetermined. The CDR3 loop spans 15 amino acids. Trimming pared 2 bases from V and 5 bases from J, leaving 13 bases between. The CDR3 DNA sequence: TGTGCCAGCAGTTTACGGCACCTGACGGATCAGCCCCAGCATTTT. As protein: CASSLRHLTDQPQHF.

This clonotype was detected many times. The V gene is TRBV29-1, the J gene TRBJ2-1; 7 nucleotides align to TRBD2. V was pared by 0 bases and J by 7 bases, with 15 bases of the junction left unmatched. This CDR3 contains 17 residues. Germline V gene sequence: CDR1 SQVTM, CDR2 ANQGSEA. CDR3 region: CSVEESRAGVSMNEQFF. Here the CDR3 DNA reads TGCAGCGTTGAAGAGTCACGGGCGGGGGTTTCGATGAATGAGCAGTTCTTC.

The rearrangement links TRBV6-2 or TRBV6-3 to TRBJ1-2; weak D call: TRBD1 (6 bases). The CDR3 is 15 residues long. Germline V gene sequence: CDR1 MNHEY, CDR2 SVGEGT. Trimming stripped 8 bases from V and 2 bases from J, with 18 bases between. The CDR3 sequence is CASLPLRTANYGYTF. For the CDR3, the DNA is TGTGCCAGCCTCCCCTTGCGGACAGCGAACTATGGCTACACCTTC.

A remark on this clonotype: Just one base apart from a much larger clone, this may be a read error. The chain carries TRBV6-1 and TRBJ2-7; 9 bases match TRBD2. With V trimmed by 6 bases and J by 0 bases, 3 bases remained unmatched. CDR3 length: 14 residues. Germline assignment: CDR1 MNHNS and CDR2 SASEGT. In DNA, the CDR3 is TGTGCCAGCAGCTCTAGCGGGATCTCCTACGAGCAGTACTTC. Translation: CASSSSGISYEQYF.